This TCR beta chain emerged from a study of cytomegalovirus exposure and HLA in healthy donors. The PCR ran on 60 Vbeta and 13 Jbeta primers. Clones were read by immunoSEQ multiplex PCR, and TCRdb kept only the in-frame ones, dropping some. The sample totals over 60,000 clones; its top ten clones hold around 7%. Trimming took off 8 bases at V and 8 bases at J, with 9 bases between the two ends. This CDR3 is built from 10 residues. CDR1 and CDR2 (germline): SEHNR, FQNEAQ (reference sequence). Specimen: PBMCs. The receptor was isolated from a female donor in good health and CMV-seropositive. The chain joins TRBV7-9 to TRBJ1-1; D is ambiguous. The CDR3 DNA sequence: TGTGCCAGCGGAGGGCGAGAAGCTTTCTTT. Protein product: CASGGREAFF. The full variable domain, completed using reference TRBV7-9 and TRBJ1-1, is DTGVSQNPRHKITKRGQNVTFRCDPISEHNRLYWYRQTLGQGPEFLTYFQNEAQLEKSRLLSDRFSAERPKGSFSTLEIQRTEQGDSAMYLCASGGREAFFGQGTRLTVV.